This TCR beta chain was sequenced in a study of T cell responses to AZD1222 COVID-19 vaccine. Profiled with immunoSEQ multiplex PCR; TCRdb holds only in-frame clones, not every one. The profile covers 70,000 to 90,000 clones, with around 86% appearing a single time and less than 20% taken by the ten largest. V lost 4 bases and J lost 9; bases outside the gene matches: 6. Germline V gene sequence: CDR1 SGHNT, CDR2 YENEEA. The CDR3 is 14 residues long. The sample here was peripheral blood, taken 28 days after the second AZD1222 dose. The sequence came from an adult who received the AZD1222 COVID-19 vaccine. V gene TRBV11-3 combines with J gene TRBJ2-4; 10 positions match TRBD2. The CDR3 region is CASSSGTSVGIQYF. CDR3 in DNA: TGTGCCAGCAGCTCCGGGACTAGCGTGGGCATTCAGTACTTC.